A single TCR beta chain is shown here with its context. Its antigen remains unidentified. The data were taken from a study of Ad26.COV2.S vaccination and SARS-CoV-2 variants. Whole-study findings and limits: After vaccination, substantial breadth of spike-specific CD8+ and CD4+ responses was reported.

Assay used: immunoSEQ multiplex PCR; TCRdb lists only in-frame clones, some missing. The sample contains 43,000 or so clones, 83% of which appear only once. CDR1 PRHDT and CDR2 FYEKMQ come from the germline V gene (reference sequence). The CDR3 contains 17 residues. Trimming removed 0 bases from V and 2 bases from J; junction bases left unmatched: 8. Specimen: peripheral blood, collected after recovery from COVID-19. This chain joins TRBV13 and TRBJ2-7, with 9 bases fitting TRBD1. The clonotype originates from a human donor who had recovered from COVID-19. The CDR3 nucleotides read TGTGCCAGCAGCTTAGGGACAGGGGGGTTGGGTCCCTACGAGCAGTACTTC. It encodes CASSLGTGGLGPYEQYF.